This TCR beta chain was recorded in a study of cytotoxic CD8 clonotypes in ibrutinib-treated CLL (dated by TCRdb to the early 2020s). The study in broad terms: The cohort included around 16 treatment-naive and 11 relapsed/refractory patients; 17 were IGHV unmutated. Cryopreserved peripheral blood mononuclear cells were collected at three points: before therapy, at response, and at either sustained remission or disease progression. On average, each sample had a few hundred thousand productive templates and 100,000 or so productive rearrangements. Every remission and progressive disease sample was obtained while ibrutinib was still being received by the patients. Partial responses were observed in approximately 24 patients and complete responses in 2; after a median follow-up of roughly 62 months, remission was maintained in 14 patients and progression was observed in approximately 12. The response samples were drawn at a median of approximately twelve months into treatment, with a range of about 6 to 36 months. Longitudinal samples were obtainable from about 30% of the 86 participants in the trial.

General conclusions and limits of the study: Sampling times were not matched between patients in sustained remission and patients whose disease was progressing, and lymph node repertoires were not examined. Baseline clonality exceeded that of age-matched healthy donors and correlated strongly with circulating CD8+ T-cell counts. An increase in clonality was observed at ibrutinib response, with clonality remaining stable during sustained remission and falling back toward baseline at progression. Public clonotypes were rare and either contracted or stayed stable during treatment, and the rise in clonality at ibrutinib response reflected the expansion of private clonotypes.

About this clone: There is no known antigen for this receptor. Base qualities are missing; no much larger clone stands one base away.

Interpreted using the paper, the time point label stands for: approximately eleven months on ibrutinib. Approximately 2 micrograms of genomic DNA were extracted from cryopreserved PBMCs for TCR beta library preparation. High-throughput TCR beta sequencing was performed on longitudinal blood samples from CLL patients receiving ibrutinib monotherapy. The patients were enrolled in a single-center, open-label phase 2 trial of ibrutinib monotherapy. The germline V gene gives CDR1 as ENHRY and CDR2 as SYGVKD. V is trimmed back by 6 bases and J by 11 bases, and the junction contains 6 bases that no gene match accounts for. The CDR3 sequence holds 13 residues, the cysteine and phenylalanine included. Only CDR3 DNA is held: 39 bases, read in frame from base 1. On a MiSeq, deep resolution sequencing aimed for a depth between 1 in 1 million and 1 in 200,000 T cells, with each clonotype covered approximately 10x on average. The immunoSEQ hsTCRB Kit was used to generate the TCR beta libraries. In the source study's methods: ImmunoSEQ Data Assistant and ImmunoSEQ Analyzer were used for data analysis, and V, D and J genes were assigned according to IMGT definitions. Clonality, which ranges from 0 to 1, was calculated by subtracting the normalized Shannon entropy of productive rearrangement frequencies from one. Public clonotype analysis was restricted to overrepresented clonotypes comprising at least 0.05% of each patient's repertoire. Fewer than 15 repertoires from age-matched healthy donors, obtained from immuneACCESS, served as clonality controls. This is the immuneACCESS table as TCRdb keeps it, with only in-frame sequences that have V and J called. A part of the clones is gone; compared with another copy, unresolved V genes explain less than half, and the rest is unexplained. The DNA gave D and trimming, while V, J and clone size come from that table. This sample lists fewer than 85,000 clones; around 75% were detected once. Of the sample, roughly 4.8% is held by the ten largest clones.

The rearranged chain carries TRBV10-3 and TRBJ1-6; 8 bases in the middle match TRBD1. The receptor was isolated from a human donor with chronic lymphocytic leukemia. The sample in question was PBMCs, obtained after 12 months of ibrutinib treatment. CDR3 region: CAISTQQGAPLHF. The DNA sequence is TGTGCCATCAGCACCCAACAGGGGGCACCCCTCCACTTT.